This TCR beta chain was identified during a study of shared clonotypes between healthy human individuals (dated by TCRdb to 2018 to 2020). In the study overall: A few men and two women, aged 18 to 49 years, made up the cohort. For each donor, CD4 naive and CD4 memory were each run on three plates, CD8 naive on two plates, and CD8 memory on one plate. Blood TCR repertoires of about five healthy adults were deeply sequenced to estimate repertoire size and the extent of clonotype sharing between individuals. Libraries were prepared and TCR repertoires were sequenced by different laboratories using diverse techniques, in order to increase sequencing depth and limit assay-specific biases. Each donor's leukapheresis produced roughly between about 0.9 and 9.5 billion PBMCs. Summary of the overall study and its limitations: Rarefaction of sorted-subset datasets indicated incomplete sequencing despite the large sequencing depth. Naive subsets generally had larger estimated clonotype richness than memory subsets. Sampling was restricted to blood, and TCR repertoires in tissue are likely to differ from TCR repertoires in blood. The small number of donors limited the genetic and exposure-history diversity represented. Compared with non-shared clonotypes, the clonotypes found in all four sorted-subset donors had higher generation probabilities. About 5% of naive CD4, roughly 3.6% of naive CD8, 2% to 2.5% of memory CD4, and about 0.4% of memory CD8 clonotypes were shared across several donors. Based on pairwise subsampling, the degree of clonotype sharing among donors was expected to be affected by sequencing depth.

The donors were healthy, HIV-negative adults with no recently reported acute infections or vaccinations. All donors were Caucasian adults living in Nashville, Tennessee, USA. CD4+ T cells were enriched by magnetic negative selection, after which naive cells were positively selected on CD45RA and the negative fraction was taken as the memory subset. Blood was obtained by leukapheresis, after which PBMCs were separated by Ficoll-Histopaque density gradient centrifugation and cryopreserved in liquid nitrogen vapor phase. Purity and quantity of every magnetically sorted T cell population were checked by analytical flow cytometry. Each sorted fraction had its genomic DNA isolated and then quantified by UV absorbance on a Nanodrop 2000c. TCR CDR3 regions were amplified from genomic DNA by multiplex PCR using the deep immunoSEQ assay. Extracted genomic DNA from each cell subset was spread evenly across all wells of several immunoSEQ 96-well plates, with each plate serving as a replicate. For sorted subsets, around 200 ng genomic DNA, equal to 30,000 or so T cell genomes, was loaded into each replicate PCR. Purified libraries were quantified with a Qubit 3.0 fluorometer, sized on a Bioanalyzer 2100, and re-quantified with the KAPA Library Quantification kit. Each immunoSEQ 96-well plate was sequenced on its own single-read 150-cycle Illumina NextSeq 550 flow cell. As for how the authors treated the data: The immunoSEQ output contained only junctional sequences without quality scores, so filtering could not match that applied to full-length reads. Sequences were annotated with PyIR, a Python wrapper for IgBLAST v1.9, using IMGT germline references to assign V/J genes and CDR3. Reads with weak V/J assignments (E-value above 1e-6), missing CDR3, stop codons, out-of-frame junctions, or ambiguous translated residues were removed. V3J clonotypes were defined as sequences sharing the same inferred V gene, J gene, and CDR3 amino acid sequence. Percentage overlap between repertoires was calculated by dividing the number of shared unique clonotypes by the size of the smaller repertoire. RTK rarefaction, the Chao1 estimator, and Recon v2.1 estimates of unobserved clonotypes were used to assess repertoire richness. OLGA was used to compute generation probabilities for all TCRbeta clonotypes that the gDNA method yielded from a handful of donors. TCRdb obtained this table from immuneACCESS and retained in-frame rearrangements with V and J assigned. These tables miss some clones; where compared with another copy, unresolved V genes account for less than half of the shortfall, and the remainder is unexplained. For V, J and clone size, that table is used; D and trimming come from the DNA. The table for this sample lists 850,000 to 1,100,000 clones; approximately 80% of them were counted only once. The ten top clones hold roughly 0.9% of the sample.

This clone was found many times. Its specific antigen is unknown. Per-base qualities were not stored, and no clone one base away is much larger. Trimming costs V 2 bases and J 6 bases, and their ends lie 14 bases apart. Inclusive of the bounding cysteine and phenylalanine, the CDR3 is 15 residues long. Only CDR3 DNA remains: 45 bases, in frame from the first base. Based on the germline V gene (reference sequence), the CDR1 and CDR2 sequences are WNHNN and SYGVQD. This sequence originates from a young man in good health. Some clones in this sample may be carry-over from other donors' samples. The rearranged segments are TRBV10-1 and TRBJ2-1, with a tentative D gene TRBD2 over 5 matching bases. Material: memory CD4+ T cells from PBMCs. The sample's cell subset or site label, decoded: CD45RA-negative fraction. The sequence in DNA is TGCGCCAGCAGTGAGAGGTTAGCGTTCGGCAATGAGCAGTTCTTC. It codes for CASSERLAFGNEQFF.